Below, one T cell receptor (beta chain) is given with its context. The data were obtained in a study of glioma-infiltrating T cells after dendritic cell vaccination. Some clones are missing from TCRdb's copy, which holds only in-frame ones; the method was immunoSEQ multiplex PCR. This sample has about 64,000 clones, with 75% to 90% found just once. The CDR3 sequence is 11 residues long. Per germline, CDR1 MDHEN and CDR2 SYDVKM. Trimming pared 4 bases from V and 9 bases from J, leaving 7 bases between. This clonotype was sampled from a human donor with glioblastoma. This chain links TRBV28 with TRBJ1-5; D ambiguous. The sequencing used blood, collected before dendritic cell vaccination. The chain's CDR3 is CASSSTWPQHF. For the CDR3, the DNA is TGTGCCAGCAGTTCGACATGGCCCCAGCATTTT.